The present entry profiles one T cell receptor beta chain with its context. The antigen remains unidentified. These data are taken from a study of shared clonotypes between healthy human individuals. Study outcomes and limitations: Shared across a few donors were around 4.7% of the naive CD4 clonotypes.

Terminally differentiated effector memory CD45RA+ cells were left out of the naive CD8 fraction, which was CD45RO-negative and positively selected for CCR7. Assay: immunoSEQ multiplex PCR; the TCRdb copy retains only in-frame clones and omits some. The table includes around 1.9 million clones, approximately 94% detected once. V was clipped by 6 bases and J by 1 base; unmatched bases: 3. Germline CDR1 and CDR2: SNHLY and FYNNEI. CDR3 length: 15 residues. V is TRBV2 and J is TRBJ1-1, with TRBD1 identical over 12 bases. Sequenced material: naive CD8+ T cells from PBMCs. This sequence originates from a young man in good health. Some clones in this sample may be carry-over from other donors' samples. The CDR3 bases are TGTGCCAGCAGAGGGACAGGGGGCAGGAACACTGAAGCTTTCTTT. It encodes CASRGTGGRNTEAFF.